This T cell receptor (beta chain) emerged from a study of shared clonotypes between healthy human individuals. Findings and caveats of the study: A reduction in generation probabilities was seen for non-shared clonotypes relative to those shared by all four donors. Exclusively blood specimens were collected; tissue repertoires likely differ.

Method: immunoSEQ multiplex PCR; TCRdb's copy keeps in-frame clones and lacks some. The sample holds 1.6 million or so clones; roughly 96% are singletons and the top ten take over 1%. In the case of this clone: Its antigen is not identified.

Input material: naive CD4+ T cells sorted from blood. The subset was: CD45RA+ positively selected. The source of this sequence is a man aged 25-45 years in good health.

The CDR3 region is CASSQVGPGQGSYEQYF. The CDR3 DNA reads TGCGCCAGCAGCCAAGTGGGCCCGGGACAGGGGTCCTACGAGCAGTACTTC. The chain combines TRBV4-3 with TRBJ2-7; 10 positions agree with TRBD1. V was pared by 1 base and J by 1 base, with 7 bases of the junction left unmatched. This CDR3 is built from 17 residues. In germline, CDR1 is LGHNA, CDR2 YSLEER.